This T cell receptor (beta chain) was found in a study of identical twins' blood T cells. Whole-study results and caveats: V gene usage reportedly matched far better within twin pairs than unrelated donors. Abundant TCRbeta CDR3s overlapped more between twins than with unrelated donors.

This CDR3 region has 13 residues. The V end was cut by 5 bases, the J end by 2 bases, with 9 bases between. This clonotype occurred a few times. Its specificity is not known. TCRdb recomputed calls from the 5' RACE reads with MiXCR, one row per CDR3 protein. The sample yields roughly 340,000 distinct CDR3 sequences, around 30% seen once. The V gene is TRBV12-3 or TRBV12-4, the J gene TRBJ1-1; no definite D call. This sequence originates from a woman aged 18-49 years in good health. The sequencing sample was made of PBMCs. Here the CDR3 DNA reads TGTGCCAGCAGTGCCCAGATTAACACTGAAGCTTTCTTT. Protein product: CASSAQINTEAFF.